This T cell receptor (beta chain) was identified in a study of shared clonotypes between healthy human individuals. General study findings and limits: Between a handful of donors, naive CD4 clonotypes were shared at a level of about 5%. In contrast to clonotypes shared by all four donors, non-shared clonotypes had lower generation probabilities.

In the study's own analysis: There were no quality scores in the junction-only immunoSEQ sequences, so filtering differed. Assay: immunoSEQ multiplex PCR; the TCRdb copy retains only in-frame clones and omits some. V, J and clone size are those of that table, while D and trimming were read from the DNA. The data hold about 2 million clones, with 95% observed a single time. About this clone itself: Its antigen is unidentified.

The CDR3 is made up of 19 amino acids. J lost 0 bases, V lost 0 bases, and 12 bases had no gene match. Germline CDR1 reads MGHRA; CDR2 reads YSYEKL. Sequencing used naive CD4+ T cells sorted from blood. Subset given: CD45RA+ positively selected. This chain connects TRBV4-1 to TRBJ1-1; 8 bases line up with TRBD1. This clonotype originated in a man younger than 35 in good health. CDR3 sequence (DNA): TGCGCCAGCAGCCAAGATCATCAGGGGGCGGATTTGGTGAACACTGAAGCTTTCTTT. It yields the protein CASSQDHQGADLVNTEAFF.